The next 22 T cell receptor beta chains were all read from a single sample in a study of spatial heterogeneity in lung cancer. Time point: sample taken at primary tumor resection. MiXCR, run by TCRdb on the 5' RACE reads, gives a single entry per CDR3 protein. Among 40,000 or so distinct CDR3 sequences listed, 7.5% were seen once. This specimen consisted of PBMCs, obtained at surgery. The receptor set was obtained from a male donor with early-stage non-small cell lung cancer.

This clonotype occurred many times. The chain uses TRBV2 and TRBJ2-2; D unresolved. V shed 4 bases and J shed 2 bases, with 8 bases lying between them. The CDR3 is made up of 14 amino acids. From germline, CDR1 is SNHLY and CDR2 FYNNEI. CDR3 nucleotide sequence: TGTGCCAGCAGTGTTAGTGTAAACACCGGGGAGCTGTTTTTT. Translated: CASSVSVNTGELFF.

The rearrangement joins TRBV10-3 to TRBJ1-5; D is ambiguous. Trimming took off 2 bases at V and 4 bases at J, with 9 bases between the two ends. Germline CDR1 and CDR2: ENHRY and SYGVKD. The CDR3 consists of 14 residues. The CDR3: CAISEGVANQPQHF. The CDR3 DNA follows: TGTGCCATCAGTGAGGGGGTAGCTAATCAGCCCCAGCATTTT.

V and J are TRBV2 and TRBJ1-4, with 10 bases lining up with TRBD1. The CDR3 is 15 residues long. The germline V gene encodes CDR1 SNHLY and CDR2 FYNNEI. Germline trimming cut 5 bases from V and 8 bases from J; bases unmatched to any gene: 8. CDR3 sequence reads: CASSYLRDRGEKLFF. CDR3 sequence (DNA): TGTGCCAGCAGTTACCTCCGGGACAGGGGAGAAAAACTGTTTTTT.

Many counts were recorded for this clonotype. The chain is built from TRBV18 and TRBJ1-1; no reliable D call. The CDR3 sequence is 15 residues long. With 0 bases removed from V and 1 base from J, the gap between germline ends came to 9 bases. The germline V gene encodes CDR1 KGHSH and CDR2 LQKENI. The CDR3 protein is CASSPPAATNTEAFF. The CDR3 bases are TGTGCCAGCTCACCACCGGCCGCAACGAACACTGAAGCTTTCTTT.

This clonotype appeared many times. This chain joins TRBV12-3 or TRBV12-4 and TRBJ1-2; D is possibly TRBD1 (6 bases). The CDR3 length is 14 residues. The V gene lost 6 bases and the J gene lost 6 bases, with 17 bases spanning the gap. CDR3 in DNA: TGTGCCAGCAGACACACAGGGAAGGGTCATGGCTACACCTTC. Residues: CASRHTGKGHGYTF.

The V and J genes are TRBV12-3 or TRBV12-4 and TRBJ1-4, with TRBD1 matching over 9 bases. CDR3 length equals 14 residues. With 6 bases clipped from V and 4 bases from J, the junction kept 3 bases outside the gene matches. CDR3 sequence: CASSRQGDNEKLFF. In DNA, the CDR3 is TGTGCCAGCAGCAGACAGGGGGATAATGAAAAACTGTTTTTT.

This clonotype was found a few times. The chain joins TRBV14 to TRBJ2-7; maybe TRBD2 (5 bases). This CDR3 is built from 12 residues. The V gene's germline CDR1 is SGHDN and CDR2 FVKESK. Between the trimmed V and J ends, which lost 4 bases and 2 bases, there was a span of 6 bases. CDR3 nucleotides: TGTGCCAGCAGCCCGCGGGCCTACGAGCAGTACTTC. Translation gives CASSPRAYEQYF.

The chain carries TRBV5-4 and TRBJ1-2, with 8 positions matching TRBD1. CDR1 is SGHNT and CDR2 is YYREEE in the germline V gene (reference sequence). J lost 12 bases, V lost 4 bases, and 17 bases had no gene match. This CDR3 comprises 15 residues. The CDR3 bases are TGTGCCAGCAGCATGAGTGGGACAGGAAGGCGGGCCCACACCTTC. Translating gives CASSMSGTGRRAHTF. The full variable domain, completed using reference TRBV5-4 and TRBJ1-2, is ETGVTQSPTHLIKTRGQQVTLRCSSQSGHNTVSWYQQALGQGPQFIFQYYREEENGRGNFPPRFSGLQFPNYSSELNVNALELDDSALYLCASSMSGTGRRAHTFGSGTRLTVV.

Only a few counts were recorded for this clonotype. V is TRBV24-1 and J is TRBJ2-2; D gene unclear. This CDR3 has 13 amino acids. The V end lost 5 bases, the J end lost 8 bases, and 11 bases lay between the germline ends. Germline V gene data show CDR1 as KGHDR and CDR2 as SFDVKD. The DNA for the CDR3 is TGTGCCACCAGTGGGTATGCCCGAGGGGAGCTGTTTTTT. It encodes CATSGYARGELFF.

In regard to this clonotype: This sequence may be a read error, since a much larger clone differs from it by one base. The chain joins TRBV4-2 to TRBJ2-3; tentatively, D is TRBD2 (7 bases). Per the germline V gene, CDR1 is LGHNA and CDR2 is YNFKEQ. This CDR3 region has 16 residues. Trimming shortened V by 3 bases and J by 0 bases, and 13 bases separated the two germline ends. CDR3 nucleotide sequence: TGTGCCAGCAGCCAGGCGGCGGGGGCTAGCACAGATACGCAGTATTTT. Translated: CASSQAAGASTDTQYF.

This clonotype was picked up a small number of times. The DNA is omitted, as the CDR3 cannot be located on it reliably, and the CDR3 follows TCRdb's listing. V usage is TRBV28 and J usage is TRBJ2-1; the table gives TRBD1 as D, unverified against the DNA. With termini counted, the CDR3 has 18 amino acids. Germline V gives CDR1 MDHEN, CDR2 SYDVKM. CDR3 sequence reads: CASSLFLFRTGSYNEQFF.

Many counts were recorded for this clonotype. V gene TRBV5-1 combines with J gene TRBJ1-4, with D possibly TRBD1 on 5 matching bases. This CDR3 is built from 15 residues. The V and J ends lost 3 bases and 5 bases respectively, with 14 bases between them. Germline CDR1 is SGHRS and CDR2 is YFSETQ. CDR3 sequence: CASSSGPNSNEKLFF. DNA for the CDR3: TGCGCCAGCAGCTCGGGACCCAATAGCAATGAAAAACTGTTTTTT.

This clonotype has a count of ten or more. The CDR3 region is CASRPGLAGADEQFF. The CDR3 DNA reads as TGTGCCAGCAGGCCGGGACTAGCGGGCGCGGATGAGCAGTTCTTC. The V gene is TRBV3-1, the J gene TRBJ2-1, with 12 bases lining up with TRBD2. This CDR3 comprises 15 residues. CDR1 LGHDT and CDR2 YNNKEL come from the germline V gene (reference sequence). The J segment lost 8 bases and the V segment lost 6 bases, leaving 8 bases of the junction unmatched.

The rearrangement joins TRBV12-3 or TRBV12-4 to TRBJ2-7; D gene ambiguous. Deletions cut 5 bases from V and 6 bases from J, with 14 bases between. This CDR3 comprises 13 residues. The CDR3 coding sequence is TGTGCCAGCAGTCTGACCCGGGCTGGCGAGCAGTACGTC. Translation: CASSLTRAGEQYV.

Regarding this clonotype: Since a much larger clone is just one base distant, this may be a read error. The chain couples TRBV5-1 to TRBJ2-7; 8 nucleotides match TRBD1. The germline V gene encodes CDR1 SGHRS and CDR2 YFSETQ. The CDR3 consists of 14 residues. The CDR3 protein is CASSVGTGSYKQYV. CDR3 nucleotides: TGCGCCAGCAGCGTCGGGACAGGATCCTACAAGCAGTACGTC.

At least ten counts were recorded for this clonotype. The chain employs TRBV20-1 and TRBJ1-6, with D hard to call. The V end lost 1 base, the J end lost 0 bases, and 19 bases lay between the germline ends. The CDR3 is 19 residues long. The germline V gene has CDR1 DFQATT and CDR2 SNEGSKA (reference sequence). The CDR3 sequence is CSARATVWDLSSYNSPLHF. The DNA for the CDR3 is TGCAGTGCTAGAGCCACCGTCTGGGATCTCAGCTCCTATAATTCACCCCTCCACTTT.

This clonotype was seen at least ten times. The V and J genes are TRBV4-2 and TRBJ1-4, with a possible D match to TRBD1 (6 bases). Deletions cut 1 base from V and 13 bases from J, with 10 bases between. CDR1 is LGHNA and CDR2 is YNFKEQ in the germline V gene. This CDR3 is built from 12 residues. CDR3 sequence reads: CASSQGQELLFF. In DNA, the CDR3 is TGTGCCAGCAGCCAAGGACAGGAACTACTGTTTTTT.

This clonotype was observed a handful of times. The chain employs TRBV20-1 and TRBJ1-2; D remains ambiguous. Germline V gives CDR1 DFQATT, CDR2 SNEGSKA (reference sequence). This CDR3 is built from 15 residues. Trimming cost V 5 bases and J 1 base, with 17 bases left between them. This chain's CDR3 is CSAPRGPRNNYGYTF. CDR3 nucleotide sequence: TGCAGTGCTCCCCGGGGTCCCAGGAATAACTATGGCTACACCTTC.

The table lists this clonotype with many counts. The CDR3 here is CASSVLAGSPNEQFF. In DNA, the CDR3 is TGTGCCAGCAGCGTACTAGCGGGAAGTCCAAATGAGCAGTTCTTC. The V call is TRBV11-2, the J call TRBJ2-1; 10 bases are shared with TRBD2. Losses at the gene ends were 5 bases for V and 7 bases for J; bases not matched to a gene: 8. The CDR3 has 15 residues. Germline V gene data show CDR1 as SGHAT and CDR2 as FQNNGV.

This clonotype showed up just a few times. V is TRBV6-4 and J is TRBJ2-5, with TRBD2 matching over 9 bases. There are 18 residues in the CDR3. V was pared by 6 bases and J by 0 bases, with 14 bases of the junction left unmatched. CDR1 and CDR2 (germline): MRHNA, SNTAGT. The CDR3 protein is CASRPGASGVRYQETQYF. The CDR3 DNA reads TGTGCCAGCAGGCCCGGGGCTAGCGGGGTCAGGTACCAAGAGACCCAGTACTTC.

This clonotype was seen many times. The rearrangement links TRBV14 to TRBJ1-1, with 11 nucleotides matching TRBD1. The germline gives CDR1 SGHDN, CDR2 FVKESK. J gave up 4 bases and V 4 bases, and 5 bases lay outside the gene matches. The length of the CDR3 is 15 residues. This CDR3 reads CASSRWTGGSTEAFF. The CDR3 coding sequence is TGTGCCAGCAGCCGGTGGACAGGGGGCTCCACTGAAGCTTTCTTT.

This clonotype has just a few counts. This chain connects TRBV18 to TRBJ2-1; 7 nucleotides align to TRBD1. The CDR3 length is 14 residues. CDR1 and CDR2 (germline): KGHSH, LQKENI. V was clipped by 7 bases and J by 5 bases; unmatched bases: 8. DNA of the CDR3: TGTGCCAGCTTTCAGGGACAGCAGAACAATGAGCAGTTCTTC. This codes for CASFQGQQNNEQFF. Full variable domain (outside the CDR3, taken from reference TRBV18 and TRBJ2-1): NAGVMQNPRHLVRRRGQEARLRCSPMKGHSHVYWYRQLPEEGLKFMVYLQKENIIDESGMPKERFSAEFPKEGPSILRIQQVVRGDSAAYFCASFQGQQNNEQFFGPGTRLTVL.